This T cell receptor beta chain is drawn from a study of T cell responses to AZD1222 COVID-19 vaccine. Findings and limits, study-wide: Vaccination with two AZD1222 doses was followed by a rise in Spike-specific TCR breadth and depth. CD4 TCRs linked to vaccination spanned spike, dominating at 160-218 and 743-854.

Germline loops: CDR1 SGHDT, CDR2 YYEEEE. V lost 4 bases and J 4 bases, leaving 14 bases between the germline ends. This CDR3 comprises 14 residues. Of note for this clone: Its antigen remains unidentified.

Clones were read by immunoSEQ multiplex PCR, and TCRdb kept only the in-frame ones, dropping some. Here the sample spans tens of thousands of clones, approximately 82% being singletons. The rearrangement links TRBV5-6 to TRBJ1-2; D is undetermined. Sequencing was performed on peripheral blood, taken 28 days after the second AZD1222 dose. This clonotype originated in an adult who received the AZD1222 COVID-19 vaccine. CDR3 in amino acids: CASSPRRPGYGYTF. The CDR3 bases are TGTGCCAGCAGCCCCCGGCGGCCCGGCTATGGCTACACCTTC.